The 9 T cell receptor beta chains presented below share a single source sample, sequenced in a study of monozygotic twins with inflammatory bowel disease. One entry per CDR3 protein, without DNA, is what TCRdb gives after re-calling the 5' RACE reads. In all, the sample yields under 200,000 distinct CDR3 sequences. The sample was blood. These receptors came from a human donor with ulcerative colitis or Crohn's disease, or a healthy co-twin of an affected twin (not recorded which).

V is TRBV20-1 and J is TRBJ2-7. There are 15 residues in the CDR3. CDR1 is DFQATT, CDR2 SNEGSKA, per germline (reference sequence). CDR3: CSARAVTTYSYEQYF.

This sequence joins TRBV12-3 or TRBV12-4 and TRBJ2-1; TCRdb's D call, TRBD2, is unchecked because there is no DNA. CDR3 length: 11 amino acids. CDR3 loop: CASSSGRADFF.

V and J are TRBV20-1 and TRBJ2-1; checking the TCRdb D call of TRBD2 is not possible without DNA. The CDR3 spans 16 residues. The V gene's germline CDR1 is DFQATT and CDR2 SNEGSKA (reference sequence). CDR3 amino acids: CSARDILAGGPREQFF.

V gene TRBV28 combines with J gene TRBJ1-6; the D call of TRBD1 rests on TCRdb alone, since no DNA is present to check it. This CDR3 comprises 14 residues. Germline lookup yields CDR1 MDHEN and CDR2 SYDVKM. The CDR3 reads CASKVGPDDSPLHF.

The chain joins TRBV9 to TRBJ2-2. Germline assignment: CDR1 SGDLS and CDR2 YYNGEE. This CDR3 is built from 13 residues. CDR3 residues: CASSPSITGELFF.

The chain is built from TRBV9 and TRBJ1-2. The V gene's germline CDR1 is SGDLS and CDR2 YYNGEE. This CDR3 has 15 residues. The CDR3 is CASSVDPSSVYGYTF.

The chain couples TRBV5-1 to TRBJ1-1; TCRdb's D gene call, TRBD1, goes unchecked for lack of DNA. Germline CDR1 and CDR2: SGHRS and YFSETQ. The CDR3 loop spans 13 amino acids. The chain's CDR3 is CASSVDTSLGAFF.

The V and J genes are TRBV9 and TRBJ2-3; the D call from TCRdb, TRBD2, cannot be confirmed without DNA. The CDR3 totals 15 residues. Germline V gene lookup returns CDR1 SGDLS and CDR2 YYNGEE. CDR3 loop: CASSVELGNSDTQYF.

The chain uses TRBV28 and TRBJ2-7; with no DNA, the TCRdb D assignment of TRBD2 cannot be verified. This CDR3 has 14 residues. Germline CDR1 is MDHEN and CDR2 is SYDVKM. CDR3: CASSLFAPSLPGNF.